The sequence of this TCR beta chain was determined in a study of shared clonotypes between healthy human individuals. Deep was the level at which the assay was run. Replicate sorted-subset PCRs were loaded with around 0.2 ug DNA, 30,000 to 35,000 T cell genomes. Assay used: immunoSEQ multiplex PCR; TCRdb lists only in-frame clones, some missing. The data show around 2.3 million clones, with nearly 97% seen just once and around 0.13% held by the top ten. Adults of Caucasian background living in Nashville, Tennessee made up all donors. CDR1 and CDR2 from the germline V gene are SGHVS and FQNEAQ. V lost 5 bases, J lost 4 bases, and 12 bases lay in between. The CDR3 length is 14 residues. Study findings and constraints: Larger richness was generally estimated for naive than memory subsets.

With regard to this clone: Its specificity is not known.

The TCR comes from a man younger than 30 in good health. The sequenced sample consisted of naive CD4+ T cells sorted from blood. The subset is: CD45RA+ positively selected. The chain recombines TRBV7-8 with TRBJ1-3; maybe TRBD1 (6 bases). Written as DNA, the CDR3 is TGTGCCAGCAGCCCTGGGGGGCCCGGAAACACCATATATTTT. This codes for CASSPGGPGNTIYF.